The 9 T cell receptor beta chains listed next were all sequenced from one sample in a study of blood T cell repertoires in COVID-19. Produced via immunoSEQ multiplex PCR; TCRdb's table is partial and in-frame only. This sample has about 120,000 clones, with approximately 82% found just once. The sequencing sample was made of peripheral blood. All receptors come from a man aged 55 to 70 with acute or convalescent COVID-19.

The rearrangement uses TRBV3-1 (or the pseudogene TRBV3-2) and TRBJ1-2, with TRBD1 as a possible D gene (6 bases). Germline CDR1 reads LGHDT; CDR2 reads YNNKEL (reference sequence). V was shortened by 2 bases and J by 4 bases, with 8 bases between the two germline ends. This CDR3 region has 13 residues. This CDR3 reads CASSQQGPYGYTF. The CDR3 DNA sequence: TGTGCCAGCAGCCAACAGGGGCCCTATGGCTACACCTTC.

The chain combines TRBV11-2 with TRBJ2-1; no definite D call. The V gene's germline CDR1 is SGHAT and CDR2 FQNNGV. The V gene lost 0 bases and the J gene lost 9 bases, with 12 bases spanning the gap. The CDR3 is 14 residues long. The DNA for the CDR3 is TGTGCCAGCAGCTTAGATGCTTGGTCCGGTGAGCAGTTCTTC. It translates to CASSLDAWSGEQFF.

The DNA for the CDR3 is TGTGCCAGCAGTGATTCCAGGCACGGTAGGGGCTACACCTTC. It translates to CASSDSRHGRGYTF. The chain recombines TRBV2 with TRBJ1-2; D call uncertain. V was cut by 3 bases and J by 8 bases, with 16 bases left in between. CDR1 is SNHLY, CDR2 FYNNEI, per germline. This CDR3 spans 14 amino acids.

The chain links TRBV5-5 to TRBJ2-3; TRBD1 matches 10 bases. Germline V gene lookup returns CDR1 SGHKS and CDR2 YYEKEE (reference sequence). Losses at the gene ends were 2 bases for V and 5 bases for J; bases not matched to a gene: 14. The CDR3 is 18 residues long. CDR3 bases: TGTGCCAGCAGCTTCGGCACCCCGAAGGGACAGGGGTTAGATACGCAGTATTTT. Translation gives CASSFGTPKGQGLDTQYF.

This clone was observed a few times. This chain joins TRBV27 and TRBJ2-1; TRBD2 agrees at 8 bases. The CDR3 runs to 16 residues. Looked up from germline, CDR1 is MNHEY and CDR2 is SMNVEV (reference sequence). Losses at the gene ends were 5 bases for V and 2 bases for J; bases not matched to a gene: 8. The CDR3 reads CASSTPGLGTYNEQFF. The CDR3 DNA reads TGTGCCAGCAGTACCCCGGGACTAGGGACCTACAATGAGCAGTTCTTC.

The rearrangement joins TRBV5-1 to TRBJ2-5; 14 bases map to TRBD2. CDR3 size: 16 residues. Germline values: CDR1 SGHRS, CDR2 YFSETQ. Trimming at V came to 4 bases and at J to 5 bases, leaving 7 bases not matched to a gene. CDR3 nucleotides: TGCGCCAGCAGCCCCGGGACTAGCGGGAGTTTGGAGACCCAGTACTTC. Translating gives CASSPGTSGSLETQYF.

This clone occurred once. This rearrangement joins TRBV2 to TRBJ2-7; a weak D match, TRBD2 (6 bases). V was trimmed by 2 bases and J by 3 bases, leaving 14 bases between them. The V gene's germline CDR1 is SNHLY and CDR2 FYNNEI. This CDR3 is 15 amino acids long. The CDR3: CASSEPVQTSYEQYF. DNA for the CDR3: TGTGCCAGCAGTGAACCAGTTCAGACTAGCTACGAGCAGTACTTC.

J is TRBJ2-1 and V is TRBV10-1; tentatively, D is TRBD1 (6 bases). The CDR3 totals 12 residues. Trimming cost V 3 bases and J 8 bases, with 8 bases left between them. Germline V gene sequence: CDR1 WNHNN, CDR2 SYGVQD (reference sequence). This chain's CDR3 is CASSDYRDEQFF. CDR3 nucleotides: TGCGCCAGCAGTGACTACAGGGATGAGCAGTTCTTC.

V is TRBV5-4 and J is TRBJ2-2; perhaps TRBD1 as D (6 bases). V was shortened by 3 bases and J by 9 bases, with 9 bases between the two germline ends. This CDR3 region has 12 residues. CDR1 and CDR2 from the germline V gene are SGHNT and YYREEE (reference sequence). CDR3 sequence reads: CASSSQGRELFF. The CDR3 nucleotides read TGTGCCAGCAGCTCTCAGGGGCGGGAGCTGTTTTTT.